This is a list of T cell receptor beta chains from one sample in a study of blood T cell repertoires in COVID-19. Assay: immunoSEQ multiplex PCR; the TCRdb copy retains only in-frame clones and omits some. The repertoire holds under 250,000 clones, about 85% seen once, with roughly 0.69% in the top ten. Material for sequencing was peripheral blood. Source of these receptors: a middle-aged man with acute or convalescent COVID-19. The CDR3 runs from the conserved cysteine through the conserved F or W. The D gene is left open where the match is weak. Some rows mark clone size as missing; the rest say once, few, many or name a class of expanded clone.

abundance: once
d_gene: TRBD1
v_gene: TRBV7-2
j_gene: TRBJ1-3
CDR3nt: TGTGCCAGCAGCCAGCCGAGAGGGGGCGCTTATGGAAACACCATATATTTT
CDR3aa: CASSQPRGGAYGNTIYF

abundance: few
d_gene: NA
v_gene: TRBV19
j_gene: TRBJ1-3
CDR3nt: TGTGCCAGTATCGGCGGAGACTCTGGAAACACCATATATTTT
CDR3aa: CASIGGDSGNTIYF

abundance: NA
d_gene: TRBD1
v_gene: TRBV25-1
j_gene: TRBJ2-1
CDR3nt: TGTGCCAGCAGTGTCCGGACAGGACTCAATGAGCAGTTCTTC
CDR3aa: CASSVRTGLNEQFF

abundance: NA
d_gene: TRBD2
v_gene: TRBV27
j_gene: TRBJ2-7
CDR3nt: TGTGCCAGCGCAAGACTAGCGGGAGGTCGGGAGCAGTACTTC
CDR3aa: CASARLAGGREQYF

abundance: few
d_gene: NA
v_gene: TRBV30
j_gene: TRBJ2-1
CDR3nt: TGTGCCTGGCGGCAAGCGTCCTACAATGAGCAGTTCTTC
CDR3aa: CAWRQASYNEQFF

abundance: NA
d_gene: NA
v_gene: TRBV27
j_gene: TRBJ2-1
CDR3nt: TGTGCCAGCAGTTTTGGCGGGCCCTCTAGTAGGTACAATGAGCAGTTCTTC
CDR3aa: CASSFGGPSSRYNEQFF

abundance: NA
d_gene: TRBD2
v_gene: TRBV27
j_gene: TRBJ2-3
CDR3nt: TGTGCCAGCAGTCGACTAGCGGGACTGAGGAGCACAGATACGCAGTATTTT
CDR3aa: CASSRLAGLRSTDTQYF

abundance: once
d_gene: TRBD1
v_gene: TRBV5-1
j_gene: TRBJ2-1
CDR3nt: TGCGCCAGCAGCTGGGGACAGGGGGCGGTCGATGAGCAGTTCTTC
CDR3aa: CASSWGQGAVDEQFF

abundance: NA
d_gene: NA
v_gene: TRBV19
j_gene: TRBJ2-7
CDR3nt: TGTGCCAGTAGTATTACCCGGGACACTTTCTACGAGCAGTACTTC
CDR3aa: CASSITRDTFYEQYF

abundance: NA
d_gene: NA
v_gene: TRBV27
j_gene: TRBJ1-2
CDR3nt: TGTGCCAGCGGGCAAAAACTCTCCTTCCCCAACTATGGCTACACCTTC
CDR3aa: CASGQKLSFPNYGYTF

abundance: NA
d_gene: TRBD1
v_gene: TRBV20-1
j_gene: TRBJ1-2
CDR3nt: TGCAGTGCTAGTAGGACAGGGGGCGGGTATGGCTACACCTTC
CDR3aa: CSASRTGGGYGYTF

abundance: NA
d_gene: NA
v_gene: TRBV28
j_gene: TRBJ2-7
CDR3nt: TGTGCCAGCAGTTTACGCGGCTACGAGCAGTACTTC
CDR3aa: CASSLRGYEQYF

abundance: NA
d_gene: TRBD1
v_gene: TRBV28
j_gene: TRBJ2-7
CDR3nt: TGTGCCAGCAGTTCCGGACAGGAGCAGGGCTTC
CDR3aa: CASSSGQEQGF

abundance: NA
d_gene: TRBD2
v_gene: TRBV3-1/TRBV3-2
j_gene: TRBJ2-1
CDR3nt: TGTGCCAGCAGCCTCGGACTAGCGGGATTAGAGCAGTTCTTC
CDR3aa: CASSLGLAGLEQFF

abundance: few
d_gene: TRBD1
v_gene: TRBV27
j_gene: TRBJ1-2
CDR3nt: TGTGCCAGCAGTTTAACCCGACAGGGATATGGCTACACCTTC
CDR3aa: CASSLTRQGYGYTF

abundance: once
d_gene: NA
v_gene: TRBV3-1/TRBV3-2
j_gene: TRBJ2-1
CDR3nt: TGTGCCAGCAGCCAAGGTTGGAGGGACTCCTACAATGAGCAGTTCTTC
CDR3aa: CASSQGWRDSYNEQFF

abundance: NA
d_gene: TRBD2
v_gene: TRBV6-4
j_gene: TRBJ2-1
CDR3nt: TGTGCCAGCAGTGACTCGACTAGCGGGAGGCTCAATGAGCAGTTCTTC
CDR3aa: CASSDSTSGRLNEQFF

abundance: NA
d_gene: TRBD1
v_gene: TRBV25-1
j_gene: TRBJ1-2
CDR3nt: TGTGCCAGCAGTGAGGACAGGGGCGACTATGGCTACACCTTC
CDR3aa: CASSEDRGDYGYTF

abundance: NA
d_gene: TRBD1
v_gene: TRBV19
j_gene: TRBJ1-1
CDR3nt: TGTGCCAGTAGACCTGGACAGGGGGCGAACACTGAAGCTTTCTTT
CDR3aa: CASRPGQGANTEAFF

abundance: NA
d_gene: NA
v_gene: TRBV9
j_gene: TRBJ2-7
CDR3nt: TGTGCCAGCAGCGTAGGGGCGGGATCCTCCTACGAGCAGTACTTC
CDR3aa: CASSVGAGSSYEQYF